The 11 T cell receptor beta chains below were found in one sample sequenced in a study of T-cell reconstitution after alpha-beta-depleted transplantation in children. The library targeted TCRbeta and was prepared with unique molecular identifiers. From the PCR reads, TCRdb called clonotypes with MiXCR, one entry per CDR3 protein. This table holds under 150,000 distinct CDR3 sequences, about a tenth found once. Source: PBMCs, mostly from graft donor cells, taken 180 days after TCRalphabeta/CD19-depleted stem cell transplant. All receptors derive from a girl under three years old who had a stem cell transplant for combined immunodeficiency, so the T cells may come from the graft donor.

V and J are TRBV5-1 and TRBJ2-1, with TRBD2 matching 9 bases. V was clipped by 4 bases and J by 5 bases; unmatched bases: 10. Germline CDR1 is SGHRS and CDR2 is YFSETQ. The CDR3 is made up of 16 amino acids. The CDR3 loop reads CASSRGGLAPNNEQFF. The CDR3 DNA reads TGCGCCAGCAGCAGGGGGGGACTAGCACCGAACAATGAGCAGTTCTTC.

This chain joins TRBV7-6 and TRBJ2-5; no clear D gene. Germline V gene data show CDR1 as SGHVS and CDR2 as FNYEAQ. CDR3 length: 14 amino acids. Trimming shortened V by 2 bases and J by 1 base, and 8 bases separated the two germline ends. CDR3 protein: CASSLPYRQETQYF. CDR3 sequence (DNA): TGTGCCAGCAGCTTACCTTACCGCCAAGAGACCCAGTACTTC.

At least ten counts were recorded for this clonotype. J is TRBJ2-1 and V is TRBV29-1; no reliable D call. Per the germline V gene, CDR1 is SQVTM and CDR2 is ANQGSEA. The V and J ends lost 6 bases and 0 bases respectively, with 9 bases between them. The CDR3 extends over 13 amino acids. Written as DNA, the CDR3 is TGCAGCGTCCGACGGAGCTCCTACAATGAGCAGTTCTTC. This gives the protein CSVRRSSYNEQFF.

The chain has TRBV20-1 and TRBJ2-1; D gene unclear. V was shortened by 5 bases and J by 6 bases, with 11 bases between the two germline ends. The CDR3 consists of 12 residues. Germline values: CDR1 DFQATT, CDR2 SNEGSKA (reference sequence). This CDR3 reads CSAHLWLNEQFF. As DNA, the CDR3 is TGCAGTGCTCACCTTTGGCTCAATGAGCAGTTCTTC.

This clonotype was seen a few times. The gene calls are TRBV25-1 and TRBJ2-7; D may be TRBD1 (6 bases). Germline CDR1 MGHDK, CDR2 SYGVNS. The CDR3 consists of 13 residues. The V end lost 5 bases, the J end lost 1 base, and 9 bases lay between the germline ends. Here the CDR3 DNA reads TGTGCCAGCAGTTCCGGGACATCCTACGAGCAGTACTTC. Translated: CASSSGTSYEQYF.

A few counts support this clonotype. The V gene is TRBV20-1, the J gene TRBJ2-1; no reliable D call. With 3 bases removed from V and 2 bases from J, the gap between germline ends came to 8 bases. There are 13 residues in the CDR3. CDR1 is DFQATT, CDR2 SNEGSKA, per germline (reference sequence). CDR3 DNA: TGCAGTGCTAGCGGCAGGACCTACAATGAGCAGTTCTTC. Amino acids: CSASGRTYNEQFF.

The chain links TRBV10-3 to TRBJ2-1; a weak D match, TRBD2 (5 bases). V lost 0 bases to trimming and J lost 14 bases, with 17 bases between them. Germline CDR1 and CDR2: ENHRY and SYGVKD. The CDR3 loop spans 14 amino acids. The CDR3 nucleotides are TGTGCCATCAGTGAGTCGATCGGAGGCTTGGGGAAGTTCTTC. It specifies CAISESIGGLGKFF.

This clonotype was found a few times. The V gene is TRBV5-1, the J gene TRBJ2-3; 13 bases map to TRBD2. The germline V gene encodes CDR1 SGHRS and CDR2 YFSETQ. CDR3 length equals 15 residues. V dropped 1 base and J dropped 8; count of bases not matched to a gene: 4. For the CDR3, the DNA is TGCGCCAGCAGCTTGACTAGCGGGAGGGACGGTACGCAGTATTTT. Translation: CASSLTSGRDGTQYF.

The V call is TRBV10-3, the J call TRBJ2-5, with a tentative D call TRBD2 (6 bases). CDR1 and CDR2 from the germline V gene are ENHRY and SYGVKD. The CDR3 runs 12 residues. Deletions cut 9 bases from V and 2 bases from J, with 10 bases between. CDR3 coding DNA: TGTGCCATTGCTAGCGCTCAAGAGACCCAGTACTTC. Protein: CAIASAQETQYF.

V and J are TRBV15 and TRBJ2-3, with D possibly matching TRBD1 (6 bases). The CDR3 totals 14 residues. The germline CDR1 and CDR2 sequences are LNHNV and YYDKDF (reference sequence). V shed 8 bases and J shed 2 bases, with 14 bases lying between them. The CDR3, as DNA: TGTGCCACCTCCCGGGACACGGACACAGATACGCAGTATTTT. As protein: CATSRDTDTDTQYF.

This rearrangement joins TRBV29-1 to TRBJ1-1, with D perhaps matching TRBD1 (6 bases). Germline CDR1 and CDR2: SQVTM and ANQGSEA. The CDR3 has 15 amino acids. The ends were cut back, 3 bases at V and 1 base at J, with 15 bases in the middle. DNA for the CDR3: TGCAGCGTTGAGCAGGGCAGGGGACGGAACACTGAAGCTTTCTTT. It translates to CSVEQGRGRNTEAFF.